This is a list of T cell receptor beta chains from one sample in a study of shared clonotypes between healthy human individuals. Sequencing used immunoSEQ multiplex PCR; TCRdb keeps in-frame clones, though not all of them. The sample lists 950,000 to 1,100,000 clones, roughly 80% occurring once. The sequencing sample was made of memory CD4+ T cells sorted from blood. The receptors originated from a man between 18 and 35 years old in good health. CDR3s include the opening cysteine and the closing phenylalanine or tryptophan. Only some rows state a clone size, as once, few, many or a class for expanded clones.

V gene	clone size	J gene	CDR3 protein
TRBV5-5	-	TRBJ1-2	CASSLDAGAGRYGYTF
TRBV10-3	-	TRBJ2-5	CAIGSGQGQETQYF
TRBV30	-	TRBJ1-6	CAWSRTRINSPLHF
TRBV11-3	-	TRBJ2-3	CASGQAGAEDTQYF
TRBV9	-	TRBJ1-6	CASSSRGGQYNSPLHF
TRBV9	few	TRBJ1-1	CASSEGTANTEAFF
TRBV5-1	-	TRBJ1-1	CASSLEDGLTEAFF
TRBV6-1	-	TRBJ2-5	CASSRGQGVETQYF
TRBV20-1	few	TRBJ1-1	CSALGRAEAFF
TRBV13	-	TRBJ2-2	CASSFNTGGAAGELFF
TRBV19	-	TRBJ2-7	CASSIEAGRGEQYF
TRBV18	-	TRBJ1-5	CASSPTSGQPQHF
TRBV5-1	-	TRBJ2-7	CASSFFGQGGGYEQYF
TRBV5-1	-	TRBJ2-5	CASSLYSGRVGETQYF
TRBV30	-	TRBJ1-2	CAWVTERGRIYGYTF
TRBV6-1	-	TRBJ2-5	CASSEDRGETQYF
TRBV7-2	-	TRBJ2-1	CASSSFRGVAFF
TRBV10-1	-	TRBJ1-5	CASSESVVWGVGNQPQHF
TRBV27	-	TRBJ2-3	CASSFRDFSDTQYF
TRBV4-1	once	TRBJ2-2	CASSQVGTGELFF
TRBV4-3	-	TRBJ2-7	CASSHLRGQGYEQYF
TRBV6-5	-	TRBJ2-3	CATKITDTQYF
TRBV7-3	once	TRBJ2-3	CASSSGLAGNTDTQYF
TRBV9	once	TRBJ1-1	CASSPLGNTEAFF
TRBV7-8	-	TRBJ2-3	CASSPTGVDTQYF
TRBV6-6	-	TRBJ2-5	CASSLRVRGETQYF
TRBV29-1	once	TRBJ1-2	CSVGQGNGYTF
TRBV29-1	-	TRBJ2-3	CSVKRDLTDTQYF
TRBV4-3	-	TRBJ2-3	CASSQESTSLSDTQYF
TRBV7-8	-	TRBJ1-2	CASSPGDGYTF
TRBV5-4	-	TRBJ1-6	CASRGGGNSPLHF
TRBV2	-	TRBJ2-5	CASQTGTSGGRGETQYF
TRBV18	many	TRBJ2-2	CASSRDSPTSGRALTGELFF
TRBV5-4	few	TRBJ2-1	CASSRLGLADEQFF
TRBV29-1	-	TRBJ2-1	CSATDPNEQFF
TRBV7-7	once	TRBJ2-3	CASSLTTLPTDTQYF
TRBV29-1	-	TRBJ2-3	CSVEGGQGPTDTQYF
TRBV10-3	-	TRBJ2-3	CAISVGTDILTDTQYF
TRBV19	few	TRBJ1-5	CASSMGQSNQPQHF
TRBV10-3	-	TRBJ2-1	CAISDVGGRNNEQFF
TRBV9	-	TRBJ2-7	CASSVEGSYEQYF
TRBV5-1	once	TRBJ1-6	CASSLDSGSSPLHF
TRBV27	-	TRBJ2-3	CASSLSPGHTDTQYF
TRBV5-1	-	TRBJ2-5	CASRTGGRVETQYF
TRBV5-1	-	TRBJ2-2	CASSPGAGGPTGELFF
TRBV5-1	-	TRBJ2-7	CASSPRGGGWDEQYF